Below, 25 T cell receptor beta chains from the same sample are listed, as sequenced in a study of blood T cell repertoires in COVID-19. This table comes from immunoSEQ multiplex PCR, and its TCRdb copy is limited to in-frame clones, with some not included. The sample lists 100,000 to 120,000 clones, 81% occurring once. The sample was peripheral blood. The receptors were gathered from a woman between 70 and 85 years old with acute or convalescent COVID-19.

The chain uses TRBV18 and TRBJ1-1; 7 nucleotides match TRBD1. The V gene end was trimmed by 4 bases and the J gene end by 4 bases; junction bases not matched to a gene: 9. Germline CDR1 reads KGHSH; CDR2 reads LQKENI. This CDR3 region has 15 residues. The chain's CDR3 is CASSRPTGWTTEAFF. The DNA for the CDR3 is TGTGCCAGCTCACGACCGACAGGGTGGACCACTGAAGCTTTCTTT.

The chain recombines TRBV11-2 with TRBJ2-1, with a tentative D call TRBD1 (5 bases). Trimming left V 2 bases short and J 10 bases short, with 15 bases between. CDR1 is SGHAT and CDR2 is FQNNGV in the germline V gene. The CDR3 length is 14 residues. The DNA of the CDR3 is TGTGCCAGCAGCTTACTCGGCGCACAGGTGGAGCAGTTCTTC. Translation: CASSLLGAQVEQFF. The full variable domain, rest sourced from reference TRBV11-2 and TRBJ2-1, is EAGVAQSPRYKIIEKRQSVAFWCNPISGHATLYWYQQILGQGPKLLIQFQNNGVVDDSQLPKDRFSAERLKGVDSTLKIQPAKLEDSAVYLCASSLLGAQVEQFFGPGTRLTVL.

V gene TRBV11-2 combines with J gene TRBJ2-7; 9 bases match TRBD2. Per germline, CDR1 SGHAT and CDR2 FQNNGV. The CDR3 runs 15 residues. The V and J ends lost 0 bases and 3 bases, in that order; junction bases with no gene match: 3. The CDR3 protein is CASSLELTSGYEQYF. In nucleotides, the CDR3 is TGTGCCAGCAGCTTAGAATTGACTAGCGGCTACGAGCAGTACTTC.

The chain links TRBV19 to TRBJ1-5; TRBD1 matches at 7 bases. CDR1 is LNHDA, CDR2 SQIVND, per germline (reference sequence). V gave up 6 bases and J gave up 5 bases; unmatched junction bases: 4. There are 13 residues in the CDR3. The CDR3 nucleotides are TGTGCCAGTAGCACAACAGGGGATCAGCCCCAGCATTTT. Translation gives CASSTTGDQPQHF. Together with reference TRBV19 and TRBJ1-5, the CDR3 gives the full variable domain: DGGITQSPKYLFRKEGQNVTLSCEQNLNHDAMYWYRQDPGQGLRLIYYSQIVNDFQKGDIAEGYSVSREKKESFPLTVTSAQKNPTAFYLCASSTTGDQPQHFGDGTRLSIL.

The rearrangement links TRBV5-1 to TRBJ2-1; TRBD1 is a possible D gene (6 bases). CDR1 is SGHRS and CDR2 is YFSETQ in the germline V gene. The CDR3 has 16 residues. V lost 4 bases to trimming and J lost 3 bases, with 17 bases between them. The CDR3 coding sequence is TGCGCCAGCAGCCCAAGGGCAGGGACAAACTACAATGAGCAGTTCTTC. It encodes CASSPRAGTNYNEQFF.

The chain combines TRBV14 with TRBJ1-2; D remains unclear. The CDR3 has 14 residues. CDR1 is SGHDN, CDR2 FVKESK, per germline. V dropped 1 base and J dropped 5 bases, with 11 bases sitting between them. CDR3 DNA sequence: TGTGCCAGCAGCCAAGTAGCGGGAGATTATGGCTACACCTTC. As protein: CASSQVAGDYGYTF. Based on the CDR3 plus reference TRBV14 and TRBJ1-2, the full variable domain is EAGVTQFPSHSVIEKGQTVTLRCDPISGHDNLYWYRRVMGKEIKFLLHFVKESKQDESGMPNNRFLAERTGGTYSTLKVQPAELEDSGVYFCASSQVAGDYGYTFGSGTRLTVV.

V and J are TRBV5-6 and TRBJ1-2; D is unresolved. V dropped 0 bases and J dropped 2 bases, with 8 bases sitting between them. Germline CDR1 and CDR2: SGHDT and YYEEEE. The CDR3 extends over 14 amino acids. CDR3 residues: CASSLDNGNYGYTF. The CDR3 region has the DNA TGTGCCAGCAGCTTGGACAACGGGAACTATGGCTACACCTTC.

The rearrangement links TRBV7-9 to TRBJ1-2, with 8 bases lining up with TRBD1. The V gene end was trimmed by 5 bases and the J gene end by 4 bases; junction bases not matched to a gene: 3. Germline V gives CDR1 SEHNR, CDR2 FQNEAQ (reference sequence). The CDR3 length is 13 residues. Here the CDR3 reads CASSATGGYGYTF. Here the CDR3 DNA reads TGTGCCAGCAGCGCCACAGGGGGCTATGGCTACACCTTC.

This rearrangement joins TRBV30 to TRBJ2-2, with TRBD2 matching over 11 bases. CDR1 is GTSNPN, CDR2 SVGIG, per germline (reference sequence). V lost 1 base, J lost 7 bases, and 2 bases stayed unmatched. The CDR3 has 14 amino acids. For the CDR3, the DNA is TGTGCCTGGAGTGAGGGACTAGCGGTCGGGGAGCTGTTTTTT. This codes for CAWSEGLAVGELFF.

This clone was recorded a few times. This chain joins TRBV4-1 and TRBJ2-7, with 12 bases identical to TRBD2. Germline CDR1 is MGHRA and CDR2 is YSYEKL. With 0 bases clipped from V and 5 bases from J, the junction kept 2 bases outside the gene matches. CDR3 size: 15 residues. The CDR3 region is CASSQEWTSGDEQYF. Here the CDR3 DNA reads TGCGCCAGCAGCCAAGAATGGACTAGCGGGGACGAGCAGTACTTC.

This clone came up a few times. J is TRBJ2-1 and V is TRBV3-1 (or the pseudogene TRBV3-2); TRBD1 matches at 9 bases. The CDR3 sequence is 16 residues long. In germline, CDR1 is LGHDT, CDR2 YNNKEL (reference sequence). V was pared by 4 bases and J by 1 base, with 5 bases of the junction left unmatched. Written as DNA, the CDR3 is TGTGCCAGCAGCCTCAGGACAGGGGCGTCCTACAATGAGCAGTTCTTC. Protein sequence: CASSLRTGASYNEQFF.

This chain links TRBV2 with TRBJ1-1, with 7 bases lining up with TRBD1. The CDR3 runs 14 residues. With V trimmed by 7 bases and J by 0 bases, 5 bases remained unmatched. Germline V gives CDR1 SNHLY, CDR2 FYNNEI. In DNA, the CDR3 is TGTGCCAGCAAGGAGGGGACAGTGAACACTGAAGCTTTCTTT. Translation gives CASKEGTVNTEAFF.

The gene calls are TRBV2 and TRBJ2-6; no clear D. The germline CDR1 and CDR2 sequences are SNHLY and FYNNEI. This CDR3 spans 14 amino acids. Trimming pared 5 bases from V and 0 bases from J, leaving 5 bases between. CDR3 protein: CASSPLSGANVLTF. The CDR3 DNA follows: TGTGCCAGCAGTCCCCTCTCTGGGGCCAACGTCCTGACTTTC. The entire variable domain, with the rest obtained from reference TRBV2 and TRBJ2-6, is as follows: EPEVTQTPSHQVTQMGQEVILRCVPISNHLYFYWYRQILGQKVEFLVSFYNNEISEKSEIFDDQFSVERPDGSNFTLKIRSTKLEDSAMYFCASSPLSGANVLTFGAGSRLTVL.

The CDR3 nucleotides read TGTGCCAGCAGTTACACCGGGACAGGGGGCGCGGAAAAGGCTTTCTTT. Translated: CASSYTGTGGAEKAFF. The V and J genes are TRBV6-6 and TRBJ1-1; 12 positions match TRBD1. J gave up 11 bases and V 2 bases, and 12 bases lay outside the gene matches. The CDR3 totals 16 residues. Germline values: CDR1 MNHNY, CDR2 SVGAGI (reference sequence).

This sequence joins TRBV6-5 and TRBJ2-5; 10 bases match TRBD2. Germline trimming cut 7 bases from V and 5 bases from J; bases unmatched to any gene: 10. Germline lookup yields CDR1 MNHEY and CDR2 SVGAGI. The CDR3 loop spans 15 amino acids. As DNA, the CDR3 is TGTGCCAGCACGGTTAGCGGGGGGCCTTGGGAGACCCAGTACTTC. Amino acid sequence: CASTVSGGPWETQYF.

This chain uses TRBV7-2 with TRBJ1-1; TRBD1 is a possible D gene (6 bases). This CDR3 spans 18 amino acids. Trimming shortened V by 3 bases and J by 7 bases, and 27 bases separated the two germline ends. Germline assignment: CDR1 SGHTA and CDR2 FQGNSA. The CDR3 region has the DNA TGTGCCAGCAGCTTGGAGAGTAGGTGGGAGAGGGGACACGGTGAAGCTTTCTTT. Translation: CASSLESRWERGHGEAFF.

The chain joins TRBV28 to TRBJ2-7; 7 nucleotides line up with TRBD1. The V and J ends lost 5 bases and 2 bases, in that order; junction bases with no gene match: 6. CDR1 MDHEN and CDR2 SYDVKM come from the germline V gene. The CDR3 extends over 14 amino acids. The CDR3 reads CASSTGTAPYEQYF. As DNA, the CDR3 is TGTGCCAGCAGTACCGGGACAGCACCCTACGAGCAGTACTTC.

The V and J genes are TRBV6-2 or TRBV6-3 and TRBJ1-1, with D possibly being TRBD1 (5 bases). V lost 2 bases and J lost 5, with 12 bases in between. The CDR3 totals 14 residues. Germline CDR1 reads MNHEY; CDR2 reads SVGEGT. CDR3 nucleotides: TGTGCCAGCAGTTACGGGGCCCTGGGGACTGAAGCTTTCTTT. Translated, it gives CASSYGALGTEAFF.

The chain uses TRBV30 and TRBJ1-2, with TRBD1 matching over 7 bases. Germline V lookup: CDR1 GTSNPN, CDR2 SVGIG (reference sequence). CDR3 length: 15 residues. V was clipped by 5 bases and J by 5 bases; unmatched bases: 14. The CDR3 here is CAWGLKGGRGYGYTF. The CDR3 bases are TGTGCCTGGGGTCTTAAAGGGGGCAGGGGGTATGGCTACACCTTC. Variable domain in full (rest from reference TRBV30 and TRBJ1-2): SQTIHQWPATLVQPVGSPLSLECTVEGTSNPNLYWYRQAAGRGLQLLFYSVGIGQISSEVPQNLSASRPQDRQFILSSKKLLLSDSGFYLCAWGLKGGRGYGYTFGSGTRLTVV.

This clone appeared a few times. The chain combines TRBV4-2 with TRBJ1-1, with unresolved D. V lost 2 bases, J lost 7 bases, and 8 bases lay in between. Germline CDR1 is LGHNA and CDR2 is YNFKEQ. The CDR3 runs to 12 residues. The CDR3: CASSQNRDEAFF. The CDR3 DNA sequence: TGTGCCAGCAGCCAAAATCGAGATGAAGCTTTCTTT.

The chain couples TRBV5-1 to TRBJ2-7; unclear D gene. This CDR3 has 14 residues. CDR1 is SGHRS, CDR2 YFSETQ, per germline. The ends were cut back, 3 bases at V and 1 base at J, with 11 bases in the middle. In DNA, the CDR3 is TGCGCCAGCAGCTGGAGTCTAGGATCCTACGAGCAGTACTTC. Translated, it gives CASSWSLGSYEQYF. Variable domain in full (rest from reference TRBV5-1 and TRBJ2-7): KAGVTQTPRYLIKTRGQQVTLSCSPISGHRSVSWYQQTPGQGLQFLFEYFSETQRNKGNFPGRFSGRQFSNSRSEMNVSTLELGDSALYLCASSWSLGSYEQYFGPGTRLTVT.

This chain joins TRBV19 and TRBJ1-5; 7 nucleotides line up with TRBD1. Trimming took 3 bases from V and 3 from J; bases not matched to a gene: 11. CDR3 size: 17 residues. Germline loops: CDR1 LNHDA, CDR2 SQIVND (reference sequence). CDR3 sequence reads: CASSMAHRGRDNQPQHF. The CDR3 nucleotides are TGTGCCAGTAGTATGGCCCACAGGGGAAGGGACAATCAGCCCCAGCATTTT. Full variable domain (remainder filled in from reference TRBV19 and TRBJ1-5): DGGITQSPKYLFRKEGQNVTLSCEQNLNHDAMYWYRQDPGQGLRLIYYSQIVNDFQKGDIAEGYSVSREKKESFPLTVTSAQKNPTAFYLCASSMAHRGRDNQPQHFGDGTRLSIL.

The chain joins TRBV29-1 to TRBJ1-1; TRBD1 might be the D (5 bases). The CDR3 sequence is 15 residues long. In germline, CDR1 is SQVTM, CDR2 ANQGSEA. The germline V and J ends were trimmed by 7 bases and 4 bases, with 22 bases remaining between them. CDR3 in DNA: TGCAGCGCCCTCCGGGGGAGGGGAGTGACCACTGAAGCTTTCTTT. It specifies CSALRGRGVTTEAFF.

The CDR3 region is CASSVAAQYNEQFF. The CDR3 DNA reads TGTGCCAGCAGCGTAGCTGCGCAATACAATGAGCAGTTCTTC. This chain uses TRBV9 with TRBJ2-1; D is ambiguous. Germline CDR1 and CDR2: SGDLS and YYNGEE. V was pared by 0 bases and J by 4 bases, with 8 bases between. The CDR3 has 14 amino acids.

The rearrangement uses TRBV30 and TRBJ1-1, with 8 bases identical to TRBD1. In germline, CDR1 is GTSNPN, CDR2 SVGIG (reference sequence). J gave up 1 base and V 3 bases, and 4 bases lay outside the gene matches. The CDR3 spans 14 residues. The CDR3 DNA follows: TGTGCCTGGAGCCCGGACAGGGAGAACACTGAAGCTTTCTTT. It specifies CAWSPDRENTEAFF.